What follows describes a single T cell receptor (beta chain). Its antigen is unknown. CDR3 size: 17 residues. Germline assignment: CDR1 MGHRA and CDR2 YSYEKL. J was trimmed by 2 bases and V by 0 bases; bases with no gene match: 9. Quantitative 5'-RACE with molecular barcodes produced the TCR beta libraries. A single record per CDR3 protein comes from TCRdb applying MiXCR to the 5' RACE reads. The data hold some 340,000 distinct CDR3 sequences, with approximately 15% observed a single time. The sample originates from a study of CD8 T cells in ankylosing spondylitis. Overall study results and limits: Enrichment of disease-linked clones was reportedly significant in matched ankylosing spondylitis synovial fluid.

Sequencing input: blood, either unsorted or a sorted T cell fraction (not recorded which). The receptor's source is a male donor with ankylosing spondylitis or in good health (not recorded which). The rearrangement uses TRBV4-1 and TRBJ1-1; 7 bases align to TRBD1. The CDR3 sequence is CASSQDLTGDANTEAFF. DNA of the CDR3: TGCGCCAGCAGCCAAGATCTAACAGGGGACGCTAACACTGAAGCTTTCTTT.